The 11 T cell receptor beta chains reported below all come from one sample, sequenced in a study of T cell repertoires in cytomegalovirus infection. These receptors' antigens are unknown. TCRdb re-called the reads through MiXCR, storing one row per CDR3 protein. The sample includes about 920,000 distinct CDR3 sequences, approximately 31% of them seen just once. The material sequenced was cultured CD8+ T cells from PBMCs, taken from culture after CMV antigen stimulation. These receptors all stem from a human donor in good health (CMV status not recorded). Some clones in this sample may be carry-over from other donors' samples.

This clonotype was recorded many times. The rearrangement joins TRBV7-2 to TRBJ1-4, with D unresolved. Germline CDR1 is SGHTA and CDR2 is FQGNSA. Deletions cut 3 bases from V and 4 bases from J, with 6 bases between. This CDR3 spans 13 amino acids. DNA for the CDR3: TGTGCCAGCAGCTTGGATCATAATGAAAAACTGTTTTTT. Residues: CASSLDHNEKLFF. Together with reference TRBV7-2 and TRBJ1-4, the CDR3 gives the full variable domain: GAGVSQSPSNKVTEKGKDVELRCDPISGHTALYWYRQSLGQGLEFLIYFQGNSAPDKSGLPSDRFSAERTGGSVSTLTIQRTQQEDSAVYLCASSLDHNEKLFFGSGTQLSVL.

V and J are TRBV6-5 and TRBJ2-5; 9 nucleotides line up with TRBD1. The CDR3 sequence is 16 residues long. The J segment lost 5 bases and the V segment lost 2 bases, leaving 9 bases of the junction unmatched. Germline V gene lookup returns CDR1 MNHEY and CDR2 SVGAGI. The DNA for the CDR3 is TGTGCCAGCAGTTACGGATCGGACAGGGGCGGGGAGACCCAGTACTTC. This gives the protein CASSYGSDRGGETQYF.

This clonotype has just one count. A much more abundant neighbour one base away suggests this may be a read error. The chain is built from TRBV7-9 and TRBJ2-7; TRBD1 aligns across 7 bases. The CDR3 has 14 amino acids. CDR1 is SEHNR, CDR2 FQNEAQ, per germline (reference sequence). CDR3 sequence (DNA): TGTGCCAGCAGCTTAACAGGGGCCACCTACAAGCAGTACTTC. Its translation: CASSLTGATYKQYF.

The chain recombines TRBV4-1 with TRBJ1-1; D is undetermined. This CDR3 has 14 amino acids. Deletions cut 2 bases from V and 1 base from J, with 8 bases between. In germline, CDR1 is MGHRA, CDR2 YSYEKL. The DNA of the CDR3 is TGCGCCAGCAGCCAAAGGCAGGCGAACACTGAAGCTTTCTTT. It yields the protein CASSQRQANTEAFF.

This chain joins TRBV6-5 and TRBJ2-1, with D maybe TRBD2 (5 bases). The CDR3 loop spans 15 amino acids. Per the germline V gene, CDR1 is MNHEY and CDR2 is SVGAGI. Trimming removed 8 bases at V and 7 bases at J, with 21 bases between. The CDR3 sequence is CASRLSDSGFNEQFF. CDR3 bases: TGTGCCAGCCGCTTAAGCGATTCGGGGTTTAATGAGCAGTTCTTC.

This rearrangement joins TRBV6-5 to TRBJ2-7; possibly TRBD1 for D (7 bases). The CDR3 has 16 amino acids. Germline CDR1 MNHEY, CDR2 SVGAGI. V lost 6 bases, J lost 5 bases, and 23 bases lay in between. The CDR3 nucleotides read TGTGCCAGCAGCCTGGGAGGACAGGAGACGGGTCACGAGCAGTACTTC. Protein: CASSLGGQETGHEQYF.

V is TRBV18 and J is TRBJ2-1; D not resolved. Germline V gene data show CDR1 as KGHSH and CDR2 as LQKENI. V dropped 3 bases and J dropped 0 bases, with 18 bases sitting between them. The CDR3 extends over 18 amino acids. For the CDR3, the DNA is TGTGCCAGCTCACCCCCGGACGGGCGGACGGCCTCCTACAATGAGCAGTTCTTC. Encoded protein: CASSPPDGRTASYNEQFF.

The chain carries TRBV14 and TRBJ2-3; 13 positions match TRBD2. The germline V gene has CDR1 SGHDN and CDR2 FVKESK. V was clipped by 3 bases and J by 5 bases; unmatched bases: 5. This CDR3 region has 16 residues. The CDR3 region has the DNA TGTGCCAGCAGCCACTTAGGGACTAGCGGGGAAGATACGCAGTATTTT. Its protein is CASSHLGTSGEDTQYF.

The V gene is TRBV6-2 or TRBV6-3, the J gene TRBJ1-1; 7 bases are a match to TRBD1. The CDR3 has 19 residues. With 2 bases clipped from V and 0 bases from J, the junction kept 15 bases outside the gene matches. Germline V gene sequence: CDR1 MNHEY, CDR2 SVGEGT. The CDR3 region has the DNA TGTGCCAGCAGTTACATCTACAGGGGTACTCGAGGCATGAACACTGAAGCTTTCTTT. Translation: CASSYIYRGTRGMNTEAFF.

This clonotype was recorded at least ten times. The chain couples TRBV7-2 to TRBJ1-1, with a weak D call TRBD1 (5 bases). With 6 bases removed from V and 3 bases from J, the gap between germline ends came to 11 bases. The V gene's germline CDR1 is SGHTA and CDR2 FQGNSA. There are 13 residues in the CDR3. The CDR3 region has the DNA TGTGCCAGCAGTGGGGGTTCGGACACTGAAGCTTTCTTT. It encodes CASSGGSDTEAFF.

The rearrangement joins TRBV15 to TRBJ1-2; possible D gene TRBD1, 5 bases. The CDR3 has 13 amino acids. The germline gives CDR1 LNHNV, CDR2 YYDKDF (reference sequence). Trimming removed 5 bases at V and 2 bases at J, with 9 bases between. The CDR3 DNA reads as TGTGCCACCAGCCTTGGGGGGAACTATGGCTACACCTTC. Protein product: CATSLGGNYGYTF.